One sample yielded the 9 T cell receptor beta chains listed below, sequenced in a study of OX40 agonist ivuxolimab in advanced cancers. Here immunoSEQ multiplex PCR was the method, and the copy in TCRdb shows in-frame clones only, minus some. The sample has approximately 82,000 clones; over 75% are singletons. This specimen was CD4+ or CD8+ T cells sorted from blood, taken in a trial of the OX40 agonist ivuxolimab. These receptors all come from an adult with an advanced solid tumor such as melanoma, head and neck, liver or kidney cancer.

J is TRBJ1-1 and V is TRBV21-1. TRBV21-1 is tagged as a pseudogene. CDR3 size: 15 residues. This chain's CDR3 is CASSKAGAGGPEAFF. CDR3 nucleotides: TGTGCCAGCAGCAAAGCGGGCGCGGGGGGGCCTGAAGCTTTCTTT.

The rearrangement links TRBV5-1 to TRBJ1-3; D might be TRBD1 (6 bases). The V gene lost 5 bases and the J gene lost 4 bases, with 22 bases spanning the gap. The CDR3 consists of 17 residues. Germline loops: CDR1 SGHRS, CDR2 YFSETQ. CDR3 protein: CASSYREQGDAGNTIYF. As DNA, the CDR3 is TGCGCCAGCAGTTACCGGGAACAGGGAGATGCGGGAAACACCATATATTTT.

This clone has just one count. This sequence joins TRBV5-3 and TRBJ2-5, with D uncertain. TRBV5-3 is identified as an open reading frame with a role that is uncertain. The CDR3 loop spans 13 amino acids. V was cut by 4 bases and J by 7 bases, with 14 bases left in between. Here the CDR3 reads CARSRRAIGTQYF. The DNA for the CDR3 is TGTGCCAGAAGCCGGAGAGCAATAGGGACCCAGTACTTC.

The chain employs TRBV14 and TRBJ2-7; 8 nucleotides agree with TRBD2. This CDR3 spans 16 amino acids. J lost 0 bases, V lost 4 bases, and 8 bases had no gene match. Germline CDR1 SGHDN, CDR2 FVKESK. The CDR3 loop is CASSPWVAGPSYEQYF. The CDR3 DNA reads TGTGCCAGCAGCCCCTGGGTAGCGGGACCCTCCTACGAGCAGTACTTC.

The CDR3 loop reads CAWSILAGGPPGELFF. The CDR3, as DNA: TGTGCCTGGAGTATCCTAGCGGGAGGGCCCCCCGGGGAGCTGTTTTTT. The chain uses TRBV30 and TRBJ2-2, with TRBD2 identical over 12 bases. The ends lost 2 bases at V and 6 bases at J; junction bases unmatched: 7. This CDR3 has 16 residues. Looked up from germline, CDR1 is GTSNPN and CDR2 is SVGIG (reference sequence).

The CDR3 protein is CSARTFNEQFF. The CDR3 DNA follows: TGCAGTGCTAGAACTTTTAATGAGCAGTTCTTC. The V call is TRBV20-1, the J call TRBJ2-1, with D uncertain. The CDR3 consists of 11 residues. The germline gives CDR1 DFQATT, CDR2 SNEGSKA (reference sequence). Trimming took off 2 bases at V and 7 bases at J, with 6 bases between the two ends.

This chain uses TRBV5-6 with TRBJ1-1, with D hard to call. V lost 2 bases, J lost 3 bases, and 11 bases lay in between. Germline CDR1 SGHDT, CDR2 YYEEEE. The CDR3 consists of 14 residues. This CDR3 is CASSFGDRYTEAFF. The CDR3 DNA is TGTGCCAGCAGCTTCGGGGATCGGTACACTGAAGCTTTCTTT.

This clone was seen a single time. This chain links TRBV5-1 with TRBJ1-1; possibly TRBD1 for D (5 bases). The germline V gene encodes CDR1 SGHRS and CDR2 YFSETQ. V lost 4 bases and J lost 0, with 16 bases in between. The CDR3 extends over 16 amino acids. CDR3 DNA sequence: TGCGCCAGCAGCCCTAACCGGGGGGTGATGAACACTGAAGCTTTCTTT. It encodes CASSPNRGVMNTEAFF.

The chain recombines TRBV28 with TRBJ1-2, with D unclear. Germline lookup yields CDR1 MDHEN and CDR2 SYDVKM. V shed 3 bases and J shed 6 bases, with 14 bases lying between them. The CDR3 loop spans 14 amino acids. The chain's CDR3 is CASSFLTGINGYTF. In DNA form, the CDR3 reads TGTGCCAGCAGTTTCCTCACCGGGATAAATGGCTACACCTTC.